One and the same sample provided the 7 T cell receptor beta chains below, sequenced in a study of blood T cells in healthy people across ages. Combining a sample-barcoded 5' primer with a J-beta primer mix, a second PCR ran for roughly 7 to 11 cycles. TCRdb analysed the 5' RACE reads with MiXCR anew, one entry per CDR3 protein. The sample lists some 1.5 million distinct CDR3 sequences, roughly 27% occurring once. The source material was blood. The receptors were gathered from a young woman in good health.

This clonotype was seen many times. The rearrangement joins TRBV7-9 to TRBJ2-7, with 7 bases aligning to TRBD1. CDR3 length equals 16 residues. After removal of 4 bases from V and 1 base from J, the junction contained 10 bases not matched to a gene. CDR1 is SEHNR, CDR2 FQNEAQ, per germline (reference sequence). CDR3 nucleotides: TGTGCCAGCAGCTCCGCTGCAGGGACAGCATCCTACGAGCAGTACTTC. Amino acids: CASSSAAGTASYEQYF.

This clonotype was seen many times. The chain employs TRBV6-5 and TRBJ2-1, with TRBD1 identical over 7 bases. V was pared by 6 bases and J by 4 bases, with 3 bases of the junction left unmatched. Germline V gives CDR1 MNHEY, CDR2 SVGAGI. This CDR3 has 13 residues. In DNA, the CDR3 is TGTGCCAGCAGAGGGACAGCTTACAATGAGCAGTTCTTC. Residues: CASRGTAYNEQFF.

This clonotype has at least ten counts. The V call is TRBV4-3, the J call TRBJ2-7; a weak D match, TRBD1 (6 bases). V lost 0 bases and J lost 3, with 12 bases in between. Germline loops: CDR1 LGHNA, CDR2 YSLEER. This CDR3 comprises 15 residues. CDR3 residues: CASSQEKQGRYEQYF. In DNA form, the CDR3 reads TGCGCCAGCAGCCAAGAGAAACAGGGTCGCTACGAGCAGTACTTC.

A remark on this clonotype: The junction and the germline gene differ at one end; a read error may be behind it. The genes are TRBV28 and TRBJ2-2; D is possibly TRBD1 or TRBD2 (6 bases each). This CDR3 spans 15 amino acids. The V gene's germline CDR1 is MDHEN and CDR2 SYDVKM. The CDR3 DNA sequence: TGTGCCAGCGGTTTATGGAGGGGGACGGCCGGGGAGCTGTTTTTT. Translation gives CASGLWRGTAGELFF.

The genes are TRBV7-2 and TRBJ2-7, with D possibly called TRBD1 or TRBD2 (5 bases each). The CDR3 sequence is 15 residues long. The V gene's germline CDR1 is SGHTA and CDR2 FQGNSA. The ends were cut back, 3 bases at V and 0 bases at J, with 12 bases in the middle. CDR3 loop: CASSFRGRVSYEQYF. The CDR3 DNA sequence: TGTGCCAGCAGCTTCCGGGGCAGGGTCTCCTACGAGCAGTACTTC.

This clonotype was detected ten times or more. The germline gene is not matched at one end of the junction; a read error may be the cause. The J gene is TRBJ1-2, the V gene TRBV25-1; D is ambiguous. The germline V gene encodes CDR1 MGHDK and CDR2 SYGVNS. This CDR3 comprises 12 residues. The CDR3 reads CAISDPRFGYTF. The DNA of the CDR3 is TGTGCCATCAGTGACCCCAGATTTGGCTACACCTTC.

The chain combines TRBV5-1 with TRBJ1-1, with D maybe TRBD1 (6 bases). Trimming pared 4 bases from V and 5 bases from J, leaving 18 bases between. The length of the CDR3 is 15 residues. The germline gives CDR1 SGHRS, CDR2 YFSETQ. CDR3 nucleotide sequence: TGCGCCAGCAGCCAGCCAGGGGTGGGAGGTACTGAAGCTTTCTTT. It specifies CASSQPGVGGTEAFF.